The TCR beta chain under discussion was sequenced for a study of response to subunit inactivated influenza vaccine. Germline V gene lookup returns CDR1 SGHDT and CDR2 YYEEEE. The CDR3 has 13 residues. Trimming removed 3 bases from V and 2 bases from J, with 6 bases in between. Using its own MiXCR run on the RT-PCR reads, TCRdb lists one record per CDR3 protein. The sample records hundreds of thousands of distinct CDR3 sequences, approximately 7.7% being singletons. This clonotype has at least ten counts. The sample consisted of PBMCs from blood, taken less than 30 months after vaccination. The J gene is TRBJ2-1, the V gene TRBV5-6; D is unresolved. This clonotype was sampled from a man in his fifties or sixties who received an inactivated influenza vaccine. The CDR3 bases are TGTGCCAGCAGCTCAGGAGCCTACAATGAGCAGTTCTTC. It encodes CASSSGAYNEQFF. Full variable domain (missing parts from reference TRBV5-6 and TRBJ2-1): DAGVTQSPTHLIKTRGQQVTLRCSPKSGHDTVSWYQQALGQGPQFIFQYYEEEERQRGNFPDRFSGHQFPNYSSELNVNALLLGDSALYLCASSSGAYNEQFFGPGTRLTVL.